A selection of T cell receptor beta chains follows, all from one sample in a study of Graves' ophthalmopathy and Graves' hyperthyroidism. MiXCR, run by TCRdb on the multiplex PCR reads, gives a single entry per CDR3 protein. The sample has roughly 160,000 distinct CDR3 sequences, around 39% seen once. Source material: peripheral blood. These receptors were collected from a man aged 30-40 years with Graves' ophthalmopathy. Both conserved end residues are part of each CDR3. D genes are given only for firm matches. Clone sizes are given selectively: once, few, many, or a class where the clone is expanded.

TRBV20-1	once	.	TRBJ1-2	TGCAGTGCTAGAGATGAGGTGGTAGCTGTAGATGGCTACACCTTC	CSARDEVVAVDGYTF
TRBV24-1	many	TRBD1	TRBJ2-7	TGTGCCACAAGTCCCCGGGACAGAACCTACGAGCAGTACTTC	CATSPRDRTYEQYF
TRBV7-8	many	TRBD2	TRBJ2-7	TGTGCCAGCAGCTTAGAGGCCGGGAGGGGCGAGCAGTACTTC	CASSLEAGRGEQYF
TRBV18	many	.	TRBJ1-2	TGTGCCAGCTCACCAACCCGGACGAACTATGGCTACACCTTC	CASSPTRTNYGYTF
TRBV12-3/TRBV12-4	many	.	TRBJ1-2	TGTGCCAGCAGTAAGGACCTGCTCGGCTATGGCTACACCTTC	CASSKDLLGYGYTF
TRBV9	.	TRBD2	TRBJ2-7	TGTGCCAGCAGCGTCGAGGGCACTAGCGACGAGCAGTACTTC	CASSVEGTSDEQYF
TRBV12-5	.	.	TRBJ2-5	TGTGCTAGTGGGGACAGTAACCAAGAGACCCAGTACTTC	CASGDSNQETQYF
TRBV15	.	.	TRBJ1-2	TGTGCCACCAGCAGAGTAACAGTTCGTGGCTACACCTTC	CATSRVTVRGYTF
TRBV12-3/TRBV12-4	few	TRBD1	TRBJ1-2	TGTGCCAGCACCAAGGCTGGGACAGGGGGAGGCACCTTC	CASTKAGTGGGTF
TRBV18	many	.	TRBJ2-5	TGTGCCAGCTCACCCATGCAGGGCCAACAAGGGACCCAGTACTTC	CASSPMQGQQGTQYF
TRBV6-2/TRBV6-3	.	TRBD1	TRBJ1-6	TGTGCCAGCAGTTTAGCCGGGACAGGGACTAATTCACCCCTCCACTTT	CASSLAGTGTNSPLHF
TRBV20-1	medium-sized	TRBD2	TRBJ2-7	TGCAGTGCTAGAGGGGAAGGGCTAGCGGGGTACTACGAGCAGTACTTC	CSARGEGLAGYYEQYF
TRBV6-2/TRBV6-3	.	TRBD2	TRBJ2-7	TGTGCCAGCGGTGCTAGCGGGAGAAAATTCGAGCAGTACTTC	CASGASGRKFEQYF
TRBV11-2	many	TRBD1	TRBJ1-5	TGTGCCAGCAGCACCAGAAGACAGGGACCGAATCAGCCCCAGCATTTT	CASSTRRQGPNQPQHF
TRBV12-3/TRBV12-4	.	.	TRBJ2-5	TGTGCCAGCAGTTTTGTAAACGCGGCCCAGTACTTC	CASSFVNAAQYF
TRBV7-8	few	.	TRBJ2-5	TGTGCCAGCAGCTTAGGATCGCTTATCCCACAAGAGACCCAGTACTTC	CASSLGSLIPQETQYF
TRBV30	many	.	TRBJ2-2	TGTGCCTGGAGTAGGAACACCGGGGAGCTGTTTTTT	CAWSRNTGELFF
TRBV30	many	.	TRBJ2-5	TGTGCCTGGAGTGTAGGGGTGGCGGGAGAGACCCAGTACTTC	CAWSVGVAGETQYF
TRBV7-2	many	.	TRBJ2-2	TGTGCCAGCAGCCCAGGACAATCAAACACCGGGGAGCTGTTTTTT	CASSPGQSNTGELFF
TRBV4-1	many	TRBD2	TRBJ2-2	TGCGCCAGCAGCCGCCGGGCGGGGAGGGCCACCGGGGAGCTGTTTTTT	CASSRRAGRATGELFF
TRBV12-3/TRBV12-4	few	TRBD2	TRBJ2-2	TGTGCCAGCAGTTTACTCGGGAGGAGCACCGGGGAGCTGTTTTTT	CASSLLGRSTGELFF
TRBV7-2	.	.	TRBJ2-5	TGTGCCAGTAGTGCCGACGGGTCAGAGACCCAGTACTTC	CASSADGSETQYF
TRBV6-1	many	TRBD2	TRBJ2-5	TGTGCCAGCAGTGAAGCGGGAGGGTGGGAGACCCAGTACTTC	CASSEAGGWETQYF
TRBV29-1	.	TRBD2	TRBJ2-5	TGCAGCGTTGAAGTATGGCGGGGGCAAGAGACCCAGTACTTC	CSVEVWRGQETQYF
TRBV19	once	TRBD1	TRBJ1-1	TGTGCCAGTAGTATTGGGACAGTGAACACTGAAGCTTTCTTT	CASSIGTVNTEAFF
TRBV7-3	many	.	TRBJ2-2	TGTGCCAGCAGCTTCGGCGGGATGGACACCGGGGAGCTGTTTTTT	CASSFGGMDTGELFF
TRBV28	many	TRBD1	TRBJ1-1	TGTGCCAGCAGTTTCGACAGGGACCTTGAAGCTTTCTTT	CASSFDRDLEAFF
TRBV7-3	many	.	TRBJ2-7	TGTGCCAGCAGCTTAATACCAGGGAGCGAGCAGTACTTC	CASSLIPGSEQYF
TRBV30	.	.	TRBJ1-2	TGTGCCTGGAGTCGACCGGGCCGGGATGGCTACACCTTC	CAWSRPGRDGYTF
TRBV4-3	many	.	TRBJ1-6	TGCGCCAGCCGGGCGGCTCAAGAGAGTTCACCCCTCCACTTT	CASRAAQESSPLHF
TRBV12-3/TRBV12-4	many	.	TRBJ2-7	TGTGCCAGCAGTTTGAGGGCTAGCCGTCACGAGCAGTACTTC	CASSLRASRHEQYF
TRBV11-2	.	.	TRBJ2-5	TGTGCCAGCAGCTCTGACGGGCAAGAGACCCAGTACTTC	CASSSDGQETQYF
TRBV6-2/TRBV6-3	many	.	TRBJ1-1	TGTGCCAGCACCTACGGCAGGGCGCGCACTGAAGCTTTCTTT	CASTYGRARTEAFF
TRBV7-2	.	TRBD1	TRBJ2-2	TGTGCCAGCAGCTTACCGGTGTGGGACAGGGGCGAAAACACCGGGGAGCTGTTTTTT	CASSLPVWDRGENTGELFF
TRBV12-3/TRBV12-4	.	.	TRBJ2-7	TGTGCCAGCAGTGAGACGGGCAACGAGCAGTACTTC	CASSETGNEQYF
TRBV30	many	TRBD2	TRBJ2-5	TGTGCCTGGAGACCGGGACTAGCGGGGCAAGAGACCCAGTACTTC	CAWRPGLAGQETQYF
TRBV12-3/TRBV12-4	many	.	TRBJ1-5	TGTGCCAGCAGCCTATCCGGGGGGGCTGGGGCTCAGCCCCAGCATTTT	CASSLSGGAGAQPQHF
TRBV7-2	once	.	TRBJ1-6	TGTGCCAGCAGCTTAAGTCAGGGTAATTCACCCCTCCACTTT	CASSLSQGNSPLHF
TRBV24-1	many	.	TRBJ2-7	TGTGCCACCAGTGATTCCCCCCCAGCCGACTACGAGCAGTACTTC	CATSDSPPADYEQYF
TRBV6-1	many	TRBD1	TRBJ2-5	TGTGCCAGCAGTCTGGGGGGGACAGGGGGCGCGGGTCGGGAGACCCAGTACTTC	CASSLGGTGGAGRETQYF
TRBV3-1	many	TRBD1	TRBJ1-2	TGTGCCAGCAGCCAATTATACCTGACAGGGGAGGGCTACACCTTC	CASSQLYLTGEGYTF
TRBV6-2/TRBV6-3	.	TRBD2	TRBJ2-7	TGTGCCAGCAGCCATCGACTAGCGCCCGACTACGAGCAGTACTTC	CASSHRLAPDYEQYF
TRBV6-1	.	.	TRBJ1-1	TGTGCCAGCAGTGACCTGGTTAGATGGAACCTTGAAGCTTTCTTT	CASSDLVRWNLEAFF
TRBV7-9	.	.	TRBJ1-2	TGTGCCAGCAGCTTAGAAGACGGGTATGGCTACACCTTC	CASSLEDGYGYTF
TRBV13	.	.	TRBJ2-7	TGTGCCAGCAGCACCGGGACCGCCGGGGAGCAGTACTTC	CASSTGTAGEQYF